This TCR beta chain stems from a study of T cell responses to AZD1222 COVID-19 vaccine. Concerning this clone itself: The antigen is not known.

Germline loops: CDR1 SGHRS, CDR2 YFSETQ. CDR3 length equals 15 residues. After removal of 4 bases from V and 0 bases from J, the junction contained 4 bases not matched to a gene. Some clones are missing from TCRdb's copy, which holds only in-frame ones; the method was immunoSEQ multiplex PCR. There are roughly 80,000 clones in the sample; 85% to 95% occur only once, and roughly 4.3% lies in the top ten. General observations from the study: Females made up more of the donors, who were largely white British, and clonal diversity may have come out too low.

The rearrangement joins TRBV5-1 to TRBJ2-1; 7 bases match TRBD2. The sample in question was peripheral blood, obtained on day 0 of MenACWY control vaccination. The TCR originated in an adult in good health. The chain's CDR3 is CASSPRGGSYNEQFF. CDR3 bases: TGCGCCAGCAGCCCCCGCGGGGGCTCCTACAATGAGCAGTTCTTC.